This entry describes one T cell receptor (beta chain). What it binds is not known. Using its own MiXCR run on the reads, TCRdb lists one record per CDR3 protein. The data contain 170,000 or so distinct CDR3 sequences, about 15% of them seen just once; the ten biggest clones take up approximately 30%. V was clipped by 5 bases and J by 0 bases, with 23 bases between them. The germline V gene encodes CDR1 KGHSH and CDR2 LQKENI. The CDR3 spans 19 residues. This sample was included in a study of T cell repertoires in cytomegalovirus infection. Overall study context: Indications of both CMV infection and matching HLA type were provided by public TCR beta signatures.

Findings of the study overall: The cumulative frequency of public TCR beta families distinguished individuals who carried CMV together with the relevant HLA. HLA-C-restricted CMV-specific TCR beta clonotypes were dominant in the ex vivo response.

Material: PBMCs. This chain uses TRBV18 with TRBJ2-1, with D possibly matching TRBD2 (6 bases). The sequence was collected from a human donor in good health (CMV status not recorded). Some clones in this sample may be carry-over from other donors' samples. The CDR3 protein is CASSSLPRAGSSSYNEQFF. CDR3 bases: TGTGCCAGCTCATCCCTACCAAGGGCGGGAAGCAGCTCCTACAATGAGCAGTTCTTC.